This T cell receptor (beta chain) was identified during a study of spatial heterogeneity in lung cancer (dated by TCRdb to between 2018 and 2020). For the wider study: Beta-chain transcripts were consistently detected in greater numbers than alpha-chain transcripts, which likely reflected higher beta-chain transcript abundance. Both alpha and beta chains were TCR-sequenced in 200 to 250 tumor regions, 64 matched nontumor lung samples and 45 to 60 PBMC samples obtained at surgery. In non-small cell lung cancer, the study made a quantitative comparison of TCR alpha and beta repertoires among multiple tumor regions, matched nontumor lung and blood. Nonsynonymous mutation counts, determined by whole-exome sequencing of tumor tissue, were related to TCR repertoire features. In the raw uncorrected reads, each unique combination of TCR and UMI appeared on average more than ten times. General findings and caveats noted by the study authors: Additional single-cell paired TCR alpha and beta sequencing was considered necessary to confirm, at a functional level, the hypothesis that regional TCRs recognize regional mutations. Ubiquitous expanded tumor TCRs were found in blood more often at tumor resection than at routine follow-up.

This clonotype appeared many times. There is no known antigen for this receptor. Within one base of it there is no much larger clone, and no base qualities were kept. Inclusive of the bounding cysteine and phenylalanine, the CDR3 is 13 residues long. This entry keeps only the CDR3 DNA: 39 bases, framed from base 1. The germline V and J ends show losses of 3 bases and 5 bases respectively, and no gene match explains 0 bases of the junction. The germline V gene specifies KGHSH as CDR1 and LQKENI as CDR2. Receptors were amplified or captured by 5' RACE. Instrument on record: NextSeq 500. To allow correction of PCR and sequencing errors, the TCR library protocol tagged every TCR cDNA molecule with a unique molecular identifier. From the authors' description of their analysis: TCR identification, UMI-based error correction and CDR3 extraction were performed with Decombinator tools. TCRs above a frequency of 2 per 1,000, corresponding to the top 1% of the tumor frequency distribution, were defined as expanded. Each repertoire was subsampled 100 times to 5,000 TCRs, after which Renyi diversity was computed with the R vegan package. CDR3 similarity networks were built from amino acid triplet string-kernel similarity, with CDR3s being connected when pairwise similarity was above 0.82. The public reads were run again by TCRdb, first through fastp at Q25 and then through MiXCR, and only productive beta chains were kept. A single entry per CDR3 protein holds the most common genes and DNA from its merged rows. In this record, the V and J calls reflect TCRdb's handling and not the investigators' own analysis. The sample contains around 45,000 distinct CDR3 sequences, 10% to 15% of them found a single time. The ten most abundant clones make up roughly 40% of the sample.

The time point label on this specimen signifies: sample taken at primary tumor resection. Whole RNA extracted from tumor and nontumor lung tissue, or from cryopreserved PBMC samples, was used for TCR sequencing without cell sorting. Samples were obtained from around 72 patients with early-stage, untreated non-small cell lung cancer from the lung TRACERx cohort. Patients were selected for TCR sequencing only if sufficient RNA was available from at least two tumor regions. The sequence joins TRBV18 to TRBJ1-5, with 8 middle bases fitting TRBD1. This sample comprised PBMCs, obtained at surgery. This receptor was identified in a female donor with early-stage non-small cell lung cancer. The nucleotide sequence is given as TGTGCCAGCTCACCGGACAGGGATCAGCCCCAGCATTTT. Its protein reads: CASSPDRDQPQHF.